This T cell receptor beta chain was found in a study of cytomegalovirus exposure and HLA in healthy donors. General study points: Altogether, around 160 TCR beta chains were recorded as cytomegalovirus-associated.

This PCR relied on a set of 60 Vbeta primers and 13 Jbeta primers. Original methodology: Around 76 million unique TCR beta chains, 10 million to 14 million shared, were counted in a later analysis. Sequenced by immunoSEQ multiplex PCR; TCRdb stores in-frame clones only, minus some. V and J calls and clone size are those listed in that table; D and trimming were worked out from the DNA. The sample includes 150,000 or so clones, around 72% seen only once; the top ten take roughly 4%. The CDR3 is made up of 13 amino acids. The V gene's germline CDR1 is MNHEY and CDR2 SVGAGI. The ends were cut back, 6 bases at V and 1 base at J, with 9 bases in the middle. To note about this clone: The antigen remains unidentified.

The TCR sequence derives from a man between 18 and 29 years old in good health and CMV-seropositive. The sample consisted of PBMCs. This sequence joins TRBV6-5 and TRBJ1-1; no definite D call. CDR3 in DNA: TGTGCCAGCAGCCGAAGCCCGAACACTGAAGCTTTCTTT. Protein product: CASSRSPNTEAFF.